The present entry profiles one T cell receptor beta chain with its context. Its antigen is unidentified. The data belong to a study of T cell responses to AZD1222 COVID-19 vaccine. Broader study findings: It was only five to seven AZD1222 recipients who were seropositive at baseline.

Sequencing was performed with immunoSEQ multiplex PCR; in TCRdb, only in-frame clones are kept and a portion is missing. This sample has roughly 140,000 clones, with around 88% found just once. The V segment lost 4 bases and the J segment 5 bases; nucleotides outside the gene matches: 5. Germline V lookup: CDR1 SGDLS, CDR2 YYNGEE. The CDR3 is made up of 15 amino acids. The sequenced sample was peripheral blood, obtained on day 0 of MenACWY control vaccination. The receptor was derived from an adult in good health. The J gene is TRBJ2-1, the V gene TRBV9; 11 bases are a match to TRBD2. Here the CDR3 reads CASSLLAGDHNEQFF. DNA of the CDR3: TGTGCCAGCAGCCTACTAGCGGGAGATCACAATGAGCAGTTCTTC.